Sequencing of this T cell receptor beta chain was carried out in a study of T cell responses to AZD1222 COVID-19 vaccine. The germline V and J ends were trimmed by 0 bases and 7 bases, with 7 bases remaining between them. Germline-derived CDR1 and CDR2 are SNHLY and FYNNEI. The CDR3 is 13 residues long. Measured with immunoSEQ multiplex PCR; TCRdb has only the in-frame clones, and not every one. The sample includes 95,000 or so clones, 85% to 90% seen only once; the top ten take less than 3.5%. Notes on this clone: Its specificity is unknown.

Whole-study findings and limits: Females made up more of the donors, who were largely white British, and clonal diversity may have come out too low. Unmutated variant regions are reportedly the target of nearly half of TCRs that are spike-specific.

The source material was peripheral blood, sampled on day 0 of MenACWY control vaccination. This clonotype was obtained from an adult in good health. The rearrangement uses TRBV2 and TRBJ1-5, with D uncertain. This CDR3 is CASSEARVQPQHF. The DNA for the CDR3 is TGTGCCAGCAGTGAAGCAAGGGTCCAGCCCCAGCATTTT.